Given below is one TCR beta chain in context. Its antigen remains unidentified. These data are taken from a study of T cells in localized non-small cell lung cancer. Germline CDR1 and CDR2: SGHVS and FQNEAQ. With 4 bases clipped from V and 2 bases from J, the junction kept 14 bases outside the gene matches. The CDR3 totals 18 residues. Study-level results: In the blood, greater T cell density corresponded to longer overall survival.

The repertoire was sequenced with immunoSEQ multiplex PCR; TCRdb's copy has only in-frame clones and lacks some. Among about 70,000 clones listed, roughly 83% were seen once. The TCR was taken from a female donor over 55 with stage I lung adenocarcinoma. The sequencing here drew on peripheral blood, taken before any cancer treatment. The V and J genes are TRBV7-8 and TRBJ1-1; 9 bases are shared with TRBD1. CDR3 bases: TGTGCCAGCAGCTCCTCCATGCTTCGGGACAGGGAAAACACTGAAGCTTTCTTT. As protein: CASSSSMLRDRENTEAFF.